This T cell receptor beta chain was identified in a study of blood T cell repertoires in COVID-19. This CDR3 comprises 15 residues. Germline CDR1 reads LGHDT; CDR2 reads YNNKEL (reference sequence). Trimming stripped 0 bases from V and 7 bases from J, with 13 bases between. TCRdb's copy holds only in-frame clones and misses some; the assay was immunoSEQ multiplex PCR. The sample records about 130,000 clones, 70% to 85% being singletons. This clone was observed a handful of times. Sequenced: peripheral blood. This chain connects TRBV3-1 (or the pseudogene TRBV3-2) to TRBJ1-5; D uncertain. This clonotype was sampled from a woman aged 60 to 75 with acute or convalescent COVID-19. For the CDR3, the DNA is TGTGCCAGCAGCCAAGATGCGGGGATGGGCCAGCCCCAGCATTTT. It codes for CASSQDAGMGQPQHF.